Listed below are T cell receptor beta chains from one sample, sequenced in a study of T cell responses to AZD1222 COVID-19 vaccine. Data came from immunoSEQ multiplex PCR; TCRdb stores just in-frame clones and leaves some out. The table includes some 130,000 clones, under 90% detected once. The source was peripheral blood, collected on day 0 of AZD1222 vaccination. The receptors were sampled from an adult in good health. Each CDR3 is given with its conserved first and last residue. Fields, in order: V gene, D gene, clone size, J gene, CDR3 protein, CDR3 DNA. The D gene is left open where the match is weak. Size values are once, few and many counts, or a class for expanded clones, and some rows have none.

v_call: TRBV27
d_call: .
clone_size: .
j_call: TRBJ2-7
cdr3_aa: CASTSGVSPSHEQYF
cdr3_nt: TGTGCCAGCACTTCGGGGGTCTCCCCCTCACACGAGCAGTACTTC

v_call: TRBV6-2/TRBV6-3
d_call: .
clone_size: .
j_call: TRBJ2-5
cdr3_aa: CASSSEVLIQETQYF
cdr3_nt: TGTGCCAGCAGCTCAGAAGTACTGATTCAAGAGACCCAGTACTTC

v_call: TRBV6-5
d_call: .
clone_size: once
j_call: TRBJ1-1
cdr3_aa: CASSWQGGSEAFF
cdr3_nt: TGTGCCAGCAGTTGGCAGGGAGGGTCTGAAGCTTTCTTT

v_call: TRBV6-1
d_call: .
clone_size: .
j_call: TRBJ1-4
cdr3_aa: CASSELGVGSEKLFF
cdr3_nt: TGTGCCAGCAGTGAATTGGGGGTTGGCAGTGAAAAACTGTTTTTT

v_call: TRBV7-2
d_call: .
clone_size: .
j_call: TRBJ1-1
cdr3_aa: CASSRFQGLNTEAFF
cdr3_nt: TGTGCCAGCAGCCGTTTCCAGGGTTTGAACACTGAAGCTTTCTTT

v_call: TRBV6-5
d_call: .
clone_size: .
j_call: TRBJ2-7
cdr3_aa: CASSYRDPGYEQYF
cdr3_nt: TGTGCCAGCAGTTACCGGGACCCAGGGTACGAGCAGTACTTC

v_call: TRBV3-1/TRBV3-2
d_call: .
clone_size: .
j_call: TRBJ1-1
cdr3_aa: CASSLPQGGTEAFF
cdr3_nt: TGTGCCAGCAGCCTACCTCAGGGCGGCACTGAAGCTTTCTTT

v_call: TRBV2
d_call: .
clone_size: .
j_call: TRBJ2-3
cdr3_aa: CASQGTDTQYF
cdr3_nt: TGTGCCAGCCAGGGCACAGATACGCAGTATTTT

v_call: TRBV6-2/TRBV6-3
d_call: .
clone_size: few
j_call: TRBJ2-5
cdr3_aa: CASSYPGRGSSQETQYF
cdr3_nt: TGTGCCAGCAGTTACCCCGGTCGGGGGTCTTCCCAAGAGACCCAGTACTTC

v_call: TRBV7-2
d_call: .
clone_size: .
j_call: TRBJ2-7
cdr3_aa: CASSLGTAREQYF
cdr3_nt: TGTGCCAGCAGCTTAGGGACAGCTCGGGAGCAGTACTTC

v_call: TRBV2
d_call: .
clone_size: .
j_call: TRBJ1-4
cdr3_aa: CASSPGLLSSNEKLFF
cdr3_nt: TGTGCCAGCAGTCCGGGACTTTTGTCGTCTAATGAAAAACTGTTTTTT

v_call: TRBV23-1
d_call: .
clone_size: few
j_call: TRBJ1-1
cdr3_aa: CARRPPMNTEAFF
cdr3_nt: TGCGCCAGACGGCCACCTATGAACACTGAAGCTTTCTTT

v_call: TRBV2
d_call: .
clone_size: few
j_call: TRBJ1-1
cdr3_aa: CASSASAGLTEAFF
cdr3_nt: TGTGCCAGCAGTGCGTCCGCGGGTCTGACTGAAGCTTTCTTT

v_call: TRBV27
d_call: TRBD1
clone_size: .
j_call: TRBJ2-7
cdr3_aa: CAVQRGSQGGNEQYF
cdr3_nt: TGTGCCGTCCAACGAGGTTCACAGGGGGGAAACGAGCAGTACTTC

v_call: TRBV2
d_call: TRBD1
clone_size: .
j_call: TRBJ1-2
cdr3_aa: CASVGDSSSFYGYTF
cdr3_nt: TGTGCCAGCGTGGGGGACAGTTCCTCTTTCTATGGCTACACCTTC

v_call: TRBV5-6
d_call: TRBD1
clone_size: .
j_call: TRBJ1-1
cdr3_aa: CASSLWTGGGWTEAFF
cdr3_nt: TGTGCCAGCAGCTTGTGGACAGGGGGAGGTTGGACTGAAGCTTTCTTT

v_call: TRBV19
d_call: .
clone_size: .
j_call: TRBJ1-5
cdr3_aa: CASSPQRGTSGRGQPQHF
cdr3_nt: TGTGCCAGTAGTCCCCAAAGAGGGACCTCGGGTCGGGGTCAGCCCCAGCATTTT